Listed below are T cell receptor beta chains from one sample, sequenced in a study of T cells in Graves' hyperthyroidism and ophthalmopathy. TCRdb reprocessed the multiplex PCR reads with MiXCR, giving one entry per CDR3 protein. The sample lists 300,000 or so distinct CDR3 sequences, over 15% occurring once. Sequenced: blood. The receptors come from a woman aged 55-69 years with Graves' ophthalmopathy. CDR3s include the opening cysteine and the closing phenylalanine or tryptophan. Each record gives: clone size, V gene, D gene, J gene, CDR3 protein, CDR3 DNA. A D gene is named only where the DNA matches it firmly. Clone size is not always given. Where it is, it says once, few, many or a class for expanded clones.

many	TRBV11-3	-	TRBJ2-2	CASSLGAGRMGELFF	TGTGCCAGCAGCTTAGGAGCAGGGCGAATGGGGGAGCTGTTTTTT
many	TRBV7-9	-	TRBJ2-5	CASMRGSVETQYF	TGTGCCAGCATGAGGGGAAGTGTAGAGACCCAGTACTTC
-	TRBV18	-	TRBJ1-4	CASSPERISTNEKLFF	TGTGCCAGCTCACCAGAGCGAATCTCAACTAATGAAAAACTGTTTTTT
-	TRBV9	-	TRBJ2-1	CASSVVSSGEGEQFF	TGTGCCAGCAGCGTAGTTAGTAGTGGGGAAGGTGAGCAGTTCTTC
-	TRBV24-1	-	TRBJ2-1	CATSYWDNEQFF	TGTGCCACCAGTTATTGGGACAATGAGCAGTTCTTC
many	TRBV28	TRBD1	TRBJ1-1	CASFEQGAIGTEAFF	TGTGCCAGCTTTGAACAGGGGGCTATCGGCACTGAAGCTTTCTTT
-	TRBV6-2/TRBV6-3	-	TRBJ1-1	CASSPAGTEAFF	TGTGCCAGCAGTCCCGCGGGCACTGAAGCTTTCTTT
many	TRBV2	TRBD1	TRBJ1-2	CASRGQANYGYTF	TGTGCCAGCAGGGGACAGGCGAACTATGGCTACACCTTC
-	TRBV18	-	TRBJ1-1	CASAAGRATEAFF	TGTGCCAGCGCCGCCGGTCGGGCCACTGAAGCTTTCTTT
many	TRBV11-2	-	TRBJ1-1	CASSQTSTAFF	TGTGCCAGCAGCCAAACAAGCACTGCTTTCTTT
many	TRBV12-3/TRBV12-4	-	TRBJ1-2	CASSVPGRDAYGYTF	TGTGCCAGCAGTGTACCAGGACGGGACGCCTATGGCTACACCTTC
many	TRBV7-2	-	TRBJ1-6	CASSSKPTGSYNSPLHF	TGTGCCAGCAGCTCGAAACCCACGGGGTCCTATAATTCACCCCTCCACTTT
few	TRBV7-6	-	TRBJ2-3	CASSLEGYTQYF	TGTGCCAGCAGCCTAGAGGGTTATACGCAGTATTTT
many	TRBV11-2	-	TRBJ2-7	CASSLGIQFVLHEQYF	TGTGCCAGCAGCTTAGGTATCCAATTTGTCTTACACGAGCAGTACTTC
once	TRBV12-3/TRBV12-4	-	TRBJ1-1	CASRPFRTDTEAFF	TGTGCCAGCAGACCCTTTCGGACTGACACTGAAGCTTTCTTT
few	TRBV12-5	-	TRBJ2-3	CASGLIGSTDTQYF	TGTGCTAGTGGTTTGATAGGAAGCACAGATACGCAGTATTTT
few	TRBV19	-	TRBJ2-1	CASIGVTPPGHNSYNEQFF	TGTGCCAGTATTGGTGTAACTCCACCGGGACACAACTCCTACAATGAGCAGTTCTTC
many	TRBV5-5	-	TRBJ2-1	CASSFRTTPGDEQFF	TGTGCCAGCAGCTTTAGGACGACGCCGGGCGATGAGCAGTTCTTC
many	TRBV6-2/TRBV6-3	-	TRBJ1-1	CASRRPGPNTEAFF	TGTGCCAGCAGGCGCCCCGGCCCGAACACTGAAGCTTTCTTT
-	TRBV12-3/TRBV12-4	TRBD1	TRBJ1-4	CASSHSGTGTEKLFF	TGTGCCAGCAGTCACTCCGGGACAGGGACCGAAAAACTGTTTTTT
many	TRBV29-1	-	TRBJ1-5	CSIRDSNQPQHF	TGCAGCATAAGGGATAGCAATCAGCCCCAGCATTTT
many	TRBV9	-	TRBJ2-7	CASSVGPGNGGYEQYF	TGTGCCAGCAGCGTAGGTCCCGGGAACGGGGGCTACGAGCAGTACTTC
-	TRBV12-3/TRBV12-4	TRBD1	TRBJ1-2	CASRRDRGKGYTF	TGTGCCAGCAGACGGGACAGGGGCAAGGGCTACACCTTC
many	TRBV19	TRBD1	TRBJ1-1	CASDRGNTEAFF	TGTGCCAGCGACAGGGGGAACACTGAAGCTTTCTTT
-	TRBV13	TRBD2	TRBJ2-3	CASSPAGGLTGDTQYF	TGTGCCAGCAGTCCCGCGGGGGGGCTCACTGGCGATACGCAGTATTTT
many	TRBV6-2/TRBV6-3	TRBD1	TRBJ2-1	CASSRPGQGRNEQFF	TGTGCCAGCAGTCGGCCGGGACAGGGGCGCAATGAGCAGTTCTTC
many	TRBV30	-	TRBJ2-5	CAWGPTQETQYF	TGTGCCTGGGGGCCGACCCAAGAGACCCAGTACTTC
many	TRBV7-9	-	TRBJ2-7	CASSLVSYEQYF	TGTGCCAGCAGCTTAGTCTCCTACGAGCAGTACTTC
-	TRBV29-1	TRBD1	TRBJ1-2	CSVGQGDYGYTF	TGCAGCGTTGGGCAGGGGGATTATGGCTACACCTTC
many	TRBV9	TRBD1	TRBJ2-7	CASSRSGQGSYEQYF	TGTGCCAGCAGCAGATCGGGACAGGGATCCTACGAGCAGTACTTC
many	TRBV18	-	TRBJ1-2	CASSPSERTGYTF	TGTGCCAGCTCACCCTCGGAAAGAACCGGCTACACCTTC
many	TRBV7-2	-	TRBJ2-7	CASSLTRLWQYF	TGTGCCAGCAGCTTAACCCGGTTATGGCAGTACTTC
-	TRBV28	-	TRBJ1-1	CASSIQGEAFF	TGTGCCAGCAGTATACAGGGAGAAGCTTTCTTT
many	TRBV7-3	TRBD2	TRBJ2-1	CASSRLGLAGCNEQFF	TGTGCCAGCAGCCGTTTGGGACTAGCGGGATGCAATGAGCAGTTCTTC
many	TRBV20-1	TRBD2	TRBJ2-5	CSASSGTSRLQETQYF	TGCAGTGCTAGCTCCGGGACTAGCAGGCTCCAAGAGACCCAGTACTTC
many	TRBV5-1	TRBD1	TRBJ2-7	CASSFGDRDAYEQYF	TGCGCCAGCAGCTTTGGGGACAGGGACGCCTACGAGCAGTACTTC
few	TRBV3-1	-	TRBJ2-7	CASSRQCLAGTEHGWEYEQYF	TGTGCCAGCAGCCGGCAATGTTTGGCAGGCACGGAGCACGGGTGGGAATACGAGCAGTACTTC
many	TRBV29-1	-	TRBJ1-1	CSVSGLYTEAFF	TGCAGCGTCAGTGGTCTATACACTGAAGCTTTCTTT
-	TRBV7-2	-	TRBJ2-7	CASSLWGVPYEQYF	TGTGCCAGCAGCTTATGGGGGGTTCCCTACGAGCAGTACTTC
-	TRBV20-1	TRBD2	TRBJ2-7	CSARGTSGGNEQYF	TGCAGTGCTAGGGGGACTAGCGGGGGCAACGAGCAGTACTTC
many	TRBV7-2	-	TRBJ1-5	CASSSVGGGNQPQHF	TGTGCCAGCAGCTCCGTTGGAGGTGGCAATCAGCCCCAGCATTTT
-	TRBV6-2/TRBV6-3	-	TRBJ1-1	CVSTPRQINTEAFF	TGTGTCAGCACCCCTCGGCAGATTAACACTGAAGCTTTCTTT
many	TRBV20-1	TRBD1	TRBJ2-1	CSAQGAGGYNEQFF	TGCAGTGCTCAGGGGGCAGGCGGGTACAATGAGCAGTTCTTC
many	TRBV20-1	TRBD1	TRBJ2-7	CSAPDRGSYEQYF	TGCAGTGCCCCGGACAGGGGCTCGTACGAGCAGTACTTC
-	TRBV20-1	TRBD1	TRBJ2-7	CSAGRPGQDYEQYF	TGCAGTGCGGGGCGCCCGGGACAGGACTACGAGCAGTACTTC
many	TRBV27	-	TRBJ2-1	CASSLTPAYNEQFF	TGTGCCAGCAGTTTGACACCGGCCTACAATGAGCAGTTCTTC
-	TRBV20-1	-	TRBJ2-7	CSARGRGAGYEQYF	TGCAGTGCTAGAGGCCGGGGGGCCGGATACGAGCAGTACTTC
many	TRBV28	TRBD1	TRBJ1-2	CASTRPGGVGYTF	TGTGCCAGCACCCGCCCAGGGGGCGTCGGCTACACCTTC
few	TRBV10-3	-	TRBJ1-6	CAISQGLGNSPLHF	TGTGCCATCAGTCAGGGACTGGGTAATTCACCCCTCCACTTT
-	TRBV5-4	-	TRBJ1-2	CASSQDGNIDYTF	TGTGCCAGCAGCCAGGACGGGAATATAGACTACACCTTC
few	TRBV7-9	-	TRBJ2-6	CASSIKGGSGANVLTF	TGTGCCAGCAGCATTAAAGGGGGCTCTGGGGCCAACGTCCTGACTTTC
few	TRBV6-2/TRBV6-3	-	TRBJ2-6	CASRTAGANVLTF	TGTGCCAGCCGGACAGCTGGGGCCAACGTCCTGACTTTC
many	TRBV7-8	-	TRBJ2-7	CASSLNAGMGEQYF	TGTGCCAGCAGCTTAAACGCCGGTATGGGCGAGCAGTACTTC
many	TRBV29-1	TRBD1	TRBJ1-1	CSVSTGGNTEAFF	TGCAGCGTATCAACAGGGGGAAACACTGAAGCTTTCTTT
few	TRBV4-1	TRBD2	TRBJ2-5	CASSQVGRQGGETQYF	TGCGCCAGCAGCCAAGTAGGGCGGCAGGGAGGGGAGACCCAGTACTTC
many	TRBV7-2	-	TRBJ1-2	CASSLVFGYTF	TGTGCCAGCAGCTTAGTCTTTGGCTACACCTTC
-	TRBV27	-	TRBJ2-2	CASSSEGVVGELFF	TGTGCCAGCAGTTCGGAGGGAGTAGTCGGGGAGCTGTTTTTT
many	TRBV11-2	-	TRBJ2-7	CASSLADEQYF	TGTGCCAGCAGCTTAGCGGACGAGCAGTACTTC
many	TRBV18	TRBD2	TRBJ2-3	CASSLGLEGTDTQYF	TGTGCCAGCTCACTCGGACTAGAGGGCACAGATACGCAGTATTTT